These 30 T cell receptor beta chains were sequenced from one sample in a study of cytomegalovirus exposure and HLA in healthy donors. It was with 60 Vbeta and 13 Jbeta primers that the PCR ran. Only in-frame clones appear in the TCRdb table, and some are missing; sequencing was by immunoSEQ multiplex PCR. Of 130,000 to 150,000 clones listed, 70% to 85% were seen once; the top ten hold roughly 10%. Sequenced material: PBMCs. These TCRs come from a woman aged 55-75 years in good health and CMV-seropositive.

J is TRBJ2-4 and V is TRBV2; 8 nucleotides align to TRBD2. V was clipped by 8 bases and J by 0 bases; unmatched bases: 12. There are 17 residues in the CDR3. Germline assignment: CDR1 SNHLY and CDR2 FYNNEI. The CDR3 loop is CASRISLAEPAKNIQYF. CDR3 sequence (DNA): TGTGCCAGCCGAATTTCACTAGCGGAACCAGCCAAAAACATTCAGTACTTC. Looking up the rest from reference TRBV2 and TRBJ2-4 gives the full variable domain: EPEVTQTPSHQVTQMGQEVILRCVPISNHLYFYWYRQILGQKVEFLVSFYNNEISEKSEIFDDQFSVERPDGSNFTLKIRSTKLEDSAMYFCASRISLAEPAKNIQYFGAGTRLSVL.

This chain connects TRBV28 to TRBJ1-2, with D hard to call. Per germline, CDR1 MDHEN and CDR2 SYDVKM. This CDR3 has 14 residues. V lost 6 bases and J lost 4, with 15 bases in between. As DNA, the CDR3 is TGTGCCAGCAGGGAACCCGGCGGGATCTATGGCTACACCTTC. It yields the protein CASREPGGIYGYTF.

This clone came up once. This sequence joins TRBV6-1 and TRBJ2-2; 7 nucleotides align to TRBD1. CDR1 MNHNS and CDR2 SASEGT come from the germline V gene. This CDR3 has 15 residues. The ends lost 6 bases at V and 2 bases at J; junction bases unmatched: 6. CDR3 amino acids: CASSRGTANTGELFF. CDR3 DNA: TGTGCCAGCAGCCGAGGGACAGCCAACACCGGGGAGCTGTTTTTT.

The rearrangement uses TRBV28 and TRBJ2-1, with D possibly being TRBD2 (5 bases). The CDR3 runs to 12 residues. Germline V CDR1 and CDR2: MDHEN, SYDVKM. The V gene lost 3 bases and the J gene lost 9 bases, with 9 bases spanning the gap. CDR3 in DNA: TGTGCCAGCAGTTTCGAGGGTCTTGAGCAGTTCTTC. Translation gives CASSFEGLEQFF.

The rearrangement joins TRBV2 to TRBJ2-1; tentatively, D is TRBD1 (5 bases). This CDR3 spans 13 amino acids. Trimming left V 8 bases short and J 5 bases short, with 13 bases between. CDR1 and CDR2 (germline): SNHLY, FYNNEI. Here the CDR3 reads CASGGQGNNEQFF. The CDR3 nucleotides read TGTGCCAGCGGCGGCCAGGGTAACAATGAGCAGTTCTTC.

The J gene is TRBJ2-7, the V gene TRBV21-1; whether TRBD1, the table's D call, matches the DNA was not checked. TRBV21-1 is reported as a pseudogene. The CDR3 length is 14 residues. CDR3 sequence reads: CASSKDRDPYEQYF. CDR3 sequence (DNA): TGTGCCAGCAGCAAAGACAGGGATCCCTACGAGCAGTACTTC.

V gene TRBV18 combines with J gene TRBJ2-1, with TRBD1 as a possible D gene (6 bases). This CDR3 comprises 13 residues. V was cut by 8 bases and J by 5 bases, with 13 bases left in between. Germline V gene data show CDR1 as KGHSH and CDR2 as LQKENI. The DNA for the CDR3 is TGTGCCAGCACAGGGACGTCTGACAATGAGCAGTTCTTC. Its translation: CASTGTSDNEQFF. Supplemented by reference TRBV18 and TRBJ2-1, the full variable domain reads NAGVMQNPRHLVRRRGQEARLRCSPMKGHSHVYWYRQLPEEGLKFMVYLQKENIIDESGMPKERFSAEFPKEGPSILRIQQVVRGDSAAYFCASTGTSDNEQFFGPGTRLTVL.

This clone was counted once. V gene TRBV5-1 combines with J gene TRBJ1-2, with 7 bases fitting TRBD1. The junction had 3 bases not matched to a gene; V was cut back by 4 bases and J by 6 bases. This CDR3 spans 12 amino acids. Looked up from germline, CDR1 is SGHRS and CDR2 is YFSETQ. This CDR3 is CASSVTGDGYTF. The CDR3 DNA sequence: TGCGCCAGCAGCGTAACAGGGGATGGCTACACCTTC. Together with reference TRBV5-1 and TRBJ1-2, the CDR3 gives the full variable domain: KAGVTQTPRYLIKTRGQQVTLSCSPISGHRSVSWYQQTPGQGLQFLFEYFSETQRNKGNFPGRFSGRQFSNSRSEMNVSTLELGDSALYLCASSVTGDGYTFGSGTRLTVV.

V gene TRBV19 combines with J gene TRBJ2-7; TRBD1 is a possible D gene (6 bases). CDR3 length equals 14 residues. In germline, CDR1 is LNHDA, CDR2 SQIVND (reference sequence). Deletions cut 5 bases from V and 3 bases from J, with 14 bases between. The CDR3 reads CASSRQAAFYEQYF. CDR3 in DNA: TGTGCCAGTAGTCGACAGGCTGCTTTCTACGAGCAGTACTTC.

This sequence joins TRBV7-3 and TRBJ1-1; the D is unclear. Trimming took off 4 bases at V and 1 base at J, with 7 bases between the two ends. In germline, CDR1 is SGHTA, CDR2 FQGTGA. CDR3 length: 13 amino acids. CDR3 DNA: TGTGCCAGCAGCTATGACTGGAACACTGAAGCTTTCTTT. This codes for CASSYDWNTEAFF.

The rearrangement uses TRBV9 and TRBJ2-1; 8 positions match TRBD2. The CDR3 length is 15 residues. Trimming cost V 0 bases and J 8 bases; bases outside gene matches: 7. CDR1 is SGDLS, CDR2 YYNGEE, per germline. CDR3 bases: TGTGCCAGCAGCGTAGGGGCCGGGAGGGGCGATGAGCAGTTCTTC. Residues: CASSVGAGRGDEQFF.

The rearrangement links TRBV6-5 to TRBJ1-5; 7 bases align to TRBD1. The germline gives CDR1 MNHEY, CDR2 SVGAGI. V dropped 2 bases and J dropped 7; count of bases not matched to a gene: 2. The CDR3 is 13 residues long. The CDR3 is CASSYTGAQPQHF. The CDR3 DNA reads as TGTGCCAGCAGTTACACAGGGGCGCAGCCCCAGCATTTT.

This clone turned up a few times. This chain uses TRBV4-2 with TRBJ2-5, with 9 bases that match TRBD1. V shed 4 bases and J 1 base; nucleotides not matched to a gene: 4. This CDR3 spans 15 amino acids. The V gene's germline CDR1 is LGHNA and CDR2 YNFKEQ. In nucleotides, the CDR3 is TGTGCCAGCAGCCTCATGGACAGGGGCCAAGAGACCCAGTACTTC. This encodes CASSLMDRGQETQYF.

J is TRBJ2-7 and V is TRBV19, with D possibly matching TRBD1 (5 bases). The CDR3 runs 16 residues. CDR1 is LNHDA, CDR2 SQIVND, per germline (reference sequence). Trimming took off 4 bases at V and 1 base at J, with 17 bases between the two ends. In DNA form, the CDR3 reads TGTGCCAGTAGTAAGACCACACTGACAGTTTCCTACGAGCAGTACTTC. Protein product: CASSKTTLTVSYEQYF.

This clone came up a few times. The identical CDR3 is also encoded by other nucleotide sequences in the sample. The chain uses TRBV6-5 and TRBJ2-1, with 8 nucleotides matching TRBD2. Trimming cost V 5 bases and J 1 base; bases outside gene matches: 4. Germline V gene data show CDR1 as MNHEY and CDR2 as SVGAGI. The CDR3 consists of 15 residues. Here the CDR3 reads CASSPRLASYNEQFF. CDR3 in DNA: TGTGCCAGCAGTCCCCGACTAGCGTCCTACAATGAGCAGTTCTTC.

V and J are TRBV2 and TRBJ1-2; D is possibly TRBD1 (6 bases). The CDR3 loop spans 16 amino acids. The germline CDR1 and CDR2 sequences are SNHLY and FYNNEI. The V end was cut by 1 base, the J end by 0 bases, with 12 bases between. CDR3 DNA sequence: TGTGCCAGCAGTGAAGACAGGGTTAGATCTAACTATGGCTACACCTTC. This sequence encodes CASSEDRVRSNYGYTF.

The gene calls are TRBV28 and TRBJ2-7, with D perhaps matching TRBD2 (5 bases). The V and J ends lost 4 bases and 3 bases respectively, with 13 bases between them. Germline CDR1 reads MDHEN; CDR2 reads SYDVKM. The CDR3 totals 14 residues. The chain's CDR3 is CASSSSSRLYEQYF. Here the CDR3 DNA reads TGTGCCAGCAGTTCTAGCTCTCGTCTCTACGAGCAGTACTTC.

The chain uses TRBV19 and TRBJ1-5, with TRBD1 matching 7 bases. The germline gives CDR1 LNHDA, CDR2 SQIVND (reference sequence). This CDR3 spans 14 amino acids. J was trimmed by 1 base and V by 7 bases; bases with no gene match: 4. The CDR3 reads CASNRGQSNQPQHF. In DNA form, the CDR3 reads TGTGCCAGTAACCGGGGACAGAGCAATCAGCCCCAGCATTTT.

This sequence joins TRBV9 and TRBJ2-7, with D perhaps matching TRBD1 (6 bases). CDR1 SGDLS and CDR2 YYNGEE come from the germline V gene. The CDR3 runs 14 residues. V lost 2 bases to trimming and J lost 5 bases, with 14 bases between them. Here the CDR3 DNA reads TGTGCCAGCAGCGTTGGGGGCAGGCCTGACGAGCAGTACTTC. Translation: CASSVGGRPDEQYF. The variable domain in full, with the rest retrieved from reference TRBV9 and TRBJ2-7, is DSGVTQTPKHLITATGQRVTLRCSPRSGDLSVYWYQQSLDQGLQFLIQYYNGEERAKGNILERFSAQQFPDLHSELNLSSLELGDSALYFCASSVGGRPDEQYFGPGTRLTVT.

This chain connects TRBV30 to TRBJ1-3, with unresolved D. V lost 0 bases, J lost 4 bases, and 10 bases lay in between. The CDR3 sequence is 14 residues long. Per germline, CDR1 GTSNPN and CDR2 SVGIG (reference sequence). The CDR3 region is CAWSVQQIGNTIYF. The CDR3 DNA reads TGTGCCTGGAGTGTACAGCAGATAGGAAACACCATATATTTT.

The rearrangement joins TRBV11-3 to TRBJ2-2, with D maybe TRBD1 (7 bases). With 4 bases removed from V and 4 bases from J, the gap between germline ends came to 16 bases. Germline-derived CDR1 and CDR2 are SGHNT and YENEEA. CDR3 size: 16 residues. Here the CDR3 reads CASSSNQGGGTGELFF. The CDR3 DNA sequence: TGTGCCAGCAGCTCCAACCAGGGGGGAGGCACCGGGGAGCTGTTTTTT.

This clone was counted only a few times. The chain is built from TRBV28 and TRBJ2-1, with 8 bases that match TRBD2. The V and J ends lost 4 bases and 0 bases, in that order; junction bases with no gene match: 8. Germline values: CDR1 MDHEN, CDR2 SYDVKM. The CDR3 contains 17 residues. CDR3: CASSWAGGAGSYNEQFF. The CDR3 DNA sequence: TGTGCCAGCAGTTGGGCGGGGGGAGCCGGCTCCTACAATGAGCAGTTCTTC.

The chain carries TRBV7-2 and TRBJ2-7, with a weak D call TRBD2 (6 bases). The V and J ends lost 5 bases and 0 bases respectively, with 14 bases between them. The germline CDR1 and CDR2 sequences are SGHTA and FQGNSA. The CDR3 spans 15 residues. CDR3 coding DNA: TGTGCCAGCAGCCCCGCTAGCGCCAGCTCCTACGAGCAGTACTTC. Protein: CASSPASASSYEQYF. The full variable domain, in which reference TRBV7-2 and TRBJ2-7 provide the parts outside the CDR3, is GAGVSQSPSNKVTEKGKDVELRCDPISGHTALYWYRQSLGQGLEFLIYFQGNSAPDKSGLPSDRFSAERTGGSVSTLTIQRTQQEDSAVYLCASSPASASSYEQYFGPGTRLTVT.

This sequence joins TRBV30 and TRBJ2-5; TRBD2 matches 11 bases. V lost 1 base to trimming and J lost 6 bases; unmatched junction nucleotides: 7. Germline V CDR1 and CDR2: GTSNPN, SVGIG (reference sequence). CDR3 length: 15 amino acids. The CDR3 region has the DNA TGTGCCTGGAGTGAAACTAGCGGGAGTGTAAAGACCCAGTACTTC. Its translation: CAWSETSGSVKTQYF.

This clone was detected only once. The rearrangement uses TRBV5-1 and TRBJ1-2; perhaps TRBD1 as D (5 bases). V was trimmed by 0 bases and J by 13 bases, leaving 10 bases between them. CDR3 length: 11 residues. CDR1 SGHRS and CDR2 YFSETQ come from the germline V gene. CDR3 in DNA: TGCGCCAGCAGCTTGGAACAGGTACTCACCTTC. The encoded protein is CASSLEQVLTF.

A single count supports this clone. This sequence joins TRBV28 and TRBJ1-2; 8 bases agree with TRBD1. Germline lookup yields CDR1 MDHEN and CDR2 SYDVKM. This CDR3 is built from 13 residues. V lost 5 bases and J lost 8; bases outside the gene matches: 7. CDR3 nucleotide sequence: TGTGCCAGCAGTCAGCGACAGGGGTTAGGCTACACCTTC. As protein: CASSQRQGLGYTF.

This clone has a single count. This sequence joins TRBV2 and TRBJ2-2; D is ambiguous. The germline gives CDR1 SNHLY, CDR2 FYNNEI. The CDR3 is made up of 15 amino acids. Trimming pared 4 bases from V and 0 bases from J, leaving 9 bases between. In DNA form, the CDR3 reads TGTGCCAGCAGTGGGGCCAGGTCGAACACCGGGGAGCTGTTTTTT. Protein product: CASSGARSNTGELFF.

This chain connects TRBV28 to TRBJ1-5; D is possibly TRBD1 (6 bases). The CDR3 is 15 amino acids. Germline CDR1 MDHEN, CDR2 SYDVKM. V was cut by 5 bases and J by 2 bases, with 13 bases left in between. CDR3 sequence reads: CASSPRGRGNQPQHF. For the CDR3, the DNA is TGTGCCAGCAGTCCCAGGGGTAGGGGCAATCAGCCCCAGCATTTT.

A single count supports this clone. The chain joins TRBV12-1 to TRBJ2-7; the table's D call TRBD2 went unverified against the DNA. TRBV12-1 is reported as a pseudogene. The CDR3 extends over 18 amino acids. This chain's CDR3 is CASSLGATSGSVSYEQYF. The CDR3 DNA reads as TGTGCCAGCAGCTTGGGGGCGACTAGCGGGAGTGTATCGTACGAGCAGTACTTC.

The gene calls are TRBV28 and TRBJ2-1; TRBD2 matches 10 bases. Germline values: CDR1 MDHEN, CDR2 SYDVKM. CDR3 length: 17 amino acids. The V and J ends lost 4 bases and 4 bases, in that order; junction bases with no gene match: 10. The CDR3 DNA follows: TGTGCCAGCAGTTCCCAGAGCGGGAGGGAGTTTTACAATGAGCAGTTCTTC. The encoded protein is CASSSQSGREFYNEQFF. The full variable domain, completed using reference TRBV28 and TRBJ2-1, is DVKVTQSSRYLVKRTGEKVFLECVQDMDHENMFWYRQDPGLGLRLIYFSYDVKMKEKGDIPEGYSVSREKKERFSLILESASTNQTSMYLCASSSQSGREFYNEQFFGPGTRLTVL.